The clone carrying this TCR beta chain was recorded at least ten times. The data were obtained in a study of CD8+CD57+ T cells in acquired aplastic anemia. Germline values: CDR1 MNHEY, CDR2 SVGEGT. Trimming removed 7 bases at V and 8 bases at J, with 12 bases between. The CDR3 loop spans 12 amino acids. The template used for profiling TCR beta VDJ and CDR3 was genomic DNA. MiXCR was run by TCRdb on the reads, yielding one entry per CDR3 protein. The sample yields 250,000 to 300,000 distinct CDR3 sequences, approximately 56% seen once. The receptor was derived from a human donor with severe aplastic anemia or a healthy control (not recorded which). The sample consisted of sorted CD4+, CD8+, or CD8+CD57+ T cells (not recorded which) from PBMCs. The V and J genes are TRBV6-2 or TRBV6-3 and TRBJ2-1; D not certain. The CDR3 sequence is CASISLVHEQFF. For the CDR3, the DNA is TGTGCCAGCATATCATTAGTTCATGAGCAGTTCTTC.